This T cell receptor beta chain was identified during a study of cytomegalovirus exposure and HLA in healthy donors. Study-wide points: A later analysis found that most CMV-associated TCR beta chains appeared HLA-restricted.

The germline gives CDR1 SGHAT, CDR2 FQNNGV. This CDR3 has 16 amino acids. V gave up 4 bases and J gave up 2 bases; unmatched junction bases: 9. The study ran its PCR with 60 Vbeta and 13 Jbeta primers. The data were produced by immunoSEQ multiplex PCR, yet TCRdb's version contains in-frame clones alone and is incomplete. Found here are around 160,000 clones, roughly 79% of them singletons; the top ten hold 9.5% to 10%. Details on this clone: Its specificity is unknown.

This sequence joins TRBV11-2 and TRBJ2-5, with 8 bases that match TRBD1. Material for sequencing was PBMCs. The source is a man aged 18-30 years in good health and CMV-seropositive. In nucleotides, the CDR3 is TGTGCCAGCAGCTCCGCGCCACAGGGGGGACAAGAGACCCAGTACTTC. Protein sequence: CASSSAPQGGQETQYF.